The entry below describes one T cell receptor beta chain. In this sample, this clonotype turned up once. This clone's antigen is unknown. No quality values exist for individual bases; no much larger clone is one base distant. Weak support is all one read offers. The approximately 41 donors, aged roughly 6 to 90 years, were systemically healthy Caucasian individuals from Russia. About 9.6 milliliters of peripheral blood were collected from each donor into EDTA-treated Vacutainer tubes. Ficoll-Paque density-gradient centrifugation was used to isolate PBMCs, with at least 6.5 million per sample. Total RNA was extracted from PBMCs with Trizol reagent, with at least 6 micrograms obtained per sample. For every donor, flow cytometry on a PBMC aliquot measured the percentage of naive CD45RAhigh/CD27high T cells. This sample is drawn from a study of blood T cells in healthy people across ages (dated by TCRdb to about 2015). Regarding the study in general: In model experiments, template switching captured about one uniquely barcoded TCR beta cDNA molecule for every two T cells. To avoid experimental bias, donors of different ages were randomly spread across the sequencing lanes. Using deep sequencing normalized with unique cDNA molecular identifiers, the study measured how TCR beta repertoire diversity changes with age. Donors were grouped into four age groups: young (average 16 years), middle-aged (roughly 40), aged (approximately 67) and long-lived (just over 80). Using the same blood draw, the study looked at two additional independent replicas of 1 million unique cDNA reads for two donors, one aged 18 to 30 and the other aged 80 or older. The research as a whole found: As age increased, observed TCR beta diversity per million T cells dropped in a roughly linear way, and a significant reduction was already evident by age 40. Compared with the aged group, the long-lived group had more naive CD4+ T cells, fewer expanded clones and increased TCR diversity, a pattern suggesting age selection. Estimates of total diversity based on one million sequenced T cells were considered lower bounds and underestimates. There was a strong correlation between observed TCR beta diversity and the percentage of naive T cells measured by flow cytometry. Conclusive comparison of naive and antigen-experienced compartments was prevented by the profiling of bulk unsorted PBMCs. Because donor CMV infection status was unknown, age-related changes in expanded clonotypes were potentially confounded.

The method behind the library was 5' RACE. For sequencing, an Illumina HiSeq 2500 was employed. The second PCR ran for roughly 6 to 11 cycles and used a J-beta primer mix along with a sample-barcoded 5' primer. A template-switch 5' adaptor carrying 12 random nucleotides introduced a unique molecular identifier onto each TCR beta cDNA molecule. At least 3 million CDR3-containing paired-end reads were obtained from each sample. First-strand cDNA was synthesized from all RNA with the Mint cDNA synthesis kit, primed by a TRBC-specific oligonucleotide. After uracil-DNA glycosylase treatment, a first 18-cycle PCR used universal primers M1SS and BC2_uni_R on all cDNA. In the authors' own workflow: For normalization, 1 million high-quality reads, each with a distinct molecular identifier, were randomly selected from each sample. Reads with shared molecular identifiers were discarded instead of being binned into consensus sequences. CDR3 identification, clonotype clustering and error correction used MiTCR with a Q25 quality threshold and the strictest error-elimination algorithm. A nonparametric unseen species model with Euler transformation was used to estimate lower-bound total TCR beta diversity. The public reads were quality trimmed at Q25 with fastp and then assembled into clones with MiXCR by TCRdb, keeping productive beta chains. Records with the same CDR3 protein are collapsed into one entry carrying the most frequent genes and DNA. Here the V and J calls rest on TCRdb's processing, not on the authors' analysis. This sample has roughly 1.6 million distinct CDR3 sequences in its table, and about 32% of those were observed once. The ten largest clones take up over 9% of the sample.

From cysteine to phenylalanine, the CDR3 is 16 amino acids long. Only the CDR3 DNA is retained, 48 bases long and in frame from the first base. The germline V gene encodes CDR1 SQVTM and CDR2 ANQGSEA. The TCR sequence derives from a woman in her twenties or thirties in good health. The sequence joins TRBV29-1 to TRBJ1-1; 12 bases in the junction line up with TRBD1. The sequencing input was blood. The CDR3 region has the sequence CQPLGGDRGRGAEAFF. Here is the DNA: TGCCAACCTCTGGGTGGGGACAGGGGGCGAGGGGCTGAAGCTTTCTTT.